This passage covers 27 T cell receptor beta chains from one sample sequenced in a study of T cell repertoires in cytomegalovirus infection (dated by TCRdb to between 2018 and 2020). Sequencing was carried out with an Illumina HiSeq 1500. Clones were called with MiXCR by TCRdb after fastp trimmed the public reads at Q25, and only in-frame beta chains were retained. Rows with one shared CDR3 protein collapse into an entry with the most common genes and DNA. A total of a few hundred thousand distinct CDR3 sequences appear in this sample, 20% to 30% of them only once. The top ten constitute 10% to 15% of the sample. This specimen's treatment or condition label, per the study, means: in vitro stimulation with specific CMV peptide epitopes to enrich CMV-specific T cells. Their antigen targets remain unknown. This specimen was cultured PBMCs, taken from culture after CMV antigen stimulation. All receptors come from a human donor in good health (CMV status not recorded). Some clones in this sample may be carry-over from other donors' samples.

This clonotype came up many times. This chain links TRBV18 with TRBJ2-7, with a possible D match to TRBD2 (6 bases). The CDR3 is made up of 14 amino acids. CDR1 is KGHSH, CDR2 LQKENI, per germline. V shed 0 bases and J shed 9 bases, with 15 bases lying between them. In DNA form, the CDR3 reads TGTGCCAGCTCACCACCGAGCGGGCAGGAGGCGCAGTACTTC. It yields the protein CASSPPSGQEAQYF.

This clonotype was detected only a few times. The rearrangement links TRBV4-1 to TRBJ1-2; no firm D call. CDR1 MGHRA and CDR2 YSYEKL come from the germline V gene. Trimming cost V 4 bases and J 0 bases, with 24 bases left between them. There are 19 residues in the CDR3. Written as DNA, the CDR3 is TGCGCCAGCAGCCTGCCGGCGGGTCGGCCGGAGTTACCTAACTATGGCTACACCTTC. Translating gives CASSLPAGRPELPNYGYTF.

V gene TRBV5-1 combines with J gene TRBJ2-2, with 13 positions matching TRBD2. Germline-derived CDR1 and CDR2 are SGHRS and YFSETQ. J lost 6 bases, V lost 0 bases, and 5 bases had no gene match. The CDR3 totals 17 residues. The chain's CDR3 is CASSLAEGLAGAGELFF. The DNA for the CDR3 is TGCGCCAGCAGCTTGGCCGAAGGACTAGCGGGAGCCGGGGAGCTGTTTTTT.

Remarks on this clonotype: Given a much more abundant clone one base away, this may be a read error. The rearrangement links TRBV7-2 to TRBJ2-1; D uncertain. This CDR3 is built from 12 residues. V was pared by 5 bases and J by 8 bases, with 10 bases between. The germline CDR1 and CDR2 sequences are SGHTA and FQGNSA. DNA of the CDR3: TGTGCCAGCAGCCCGGTGGACCATGAGCAGTTCTTC. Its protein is CASSPVDHEQFF.

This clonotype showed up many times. The CDR3 nucleotides are TGTGCCAGCAGTCCAGCGAACACCGGGGAGCTGTTTTTT. This encodes CASSPANTGELFF. V is TRBV12-3 or TRBV12-4 and J is TRBJ2-2; D uncertain. The CDR3 totals 13 residues. V was pared by 5 bases and J by 0 bases, with 4 bases between.

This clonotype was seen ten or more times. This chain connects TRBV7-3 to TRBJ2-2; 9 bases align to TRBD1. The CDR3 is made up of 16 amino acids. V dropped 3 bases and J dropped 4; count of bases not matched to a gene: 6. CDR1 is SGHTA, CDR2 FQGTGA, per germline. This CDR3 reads CASSFSGTGRTGELFF. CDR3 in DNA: TGTGCCAGCAGCTTCTCCGGGACAGGGCGCACCGGGGAGCTGTTTTTT.

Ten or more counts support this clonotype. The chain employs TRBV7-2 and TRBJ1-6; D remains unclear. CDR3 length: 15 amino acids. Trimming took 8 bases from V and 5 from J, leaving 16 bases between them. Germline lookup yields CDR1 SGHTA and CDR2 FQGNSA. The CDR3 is CASRSGGPHNSPLHF. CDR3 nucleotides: TGTGCCAGCCGGAGCGGAGGACCGCATAATTCACCCCTCCACTTT.

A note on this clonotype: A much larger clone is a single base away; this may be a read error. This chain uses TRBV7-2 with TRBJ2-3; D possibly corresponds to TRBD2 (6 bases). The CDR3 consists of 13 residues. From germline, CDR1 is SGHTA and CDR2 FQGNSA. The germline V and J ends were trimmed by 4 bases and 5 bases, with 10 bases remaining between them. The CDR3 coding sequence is TGTGCCAGCAGCTATCGGGGGAGAGATACGCAGTATTTT. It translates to CASSYRGRDTQYF.

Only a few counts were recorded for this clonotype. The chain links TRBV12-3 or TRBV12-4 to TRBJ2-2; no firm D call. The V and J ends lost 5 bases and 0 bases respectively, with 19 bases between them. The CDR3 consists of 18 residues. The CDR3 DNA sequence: TGTGCCAGCAGTACCGACCTTTGGGGAACGACGAACACCGGGGAGCTGTTTTTT. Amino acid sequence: CASSTDLWGTTNTGELFF.

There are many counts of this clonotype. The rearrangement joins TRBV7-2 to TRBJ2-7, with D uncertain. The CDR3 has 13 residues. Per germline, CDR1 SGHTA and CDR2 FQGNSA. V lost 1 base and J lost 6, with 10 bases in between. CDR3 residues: CASSLGVVTEQYV. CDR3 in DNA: TGTGCCAGCAGCTTAGGTGTTGTAACCGAGCAGTACGTC.

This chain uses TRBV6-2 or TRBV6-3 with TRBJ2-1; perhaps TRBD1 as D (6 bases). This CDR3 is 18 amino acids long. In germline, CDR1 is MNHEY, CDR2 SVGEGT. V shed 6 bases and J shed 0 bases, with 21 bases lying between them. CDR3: CASRDLGARSSSYNEQFF. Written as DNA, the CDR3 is TGTGCCAGCAGGGACTTGGGGGCTCGGTCTAGCTCCTACAATGAGCAGTTCTTC.

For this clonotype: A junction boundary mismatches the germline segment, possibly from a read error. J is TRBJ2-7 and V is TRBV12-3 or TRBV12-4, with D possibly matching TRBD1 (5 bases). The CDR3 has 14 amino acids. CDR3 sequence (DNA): TGTGCCAGCAGTCACCAGGGATTCTCCCACGAGCAGTACTTC. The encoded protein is CASSHQGFSHEQYF.

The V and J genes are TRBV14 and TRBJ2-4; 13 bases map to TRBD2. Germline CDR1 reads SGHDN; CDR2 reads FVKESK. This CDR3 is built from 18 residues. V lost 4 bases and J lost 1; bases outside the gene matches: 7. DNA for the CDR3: TGTGCCAGCAGCCCGGGACTAGCGGGGCCGGAGGCCAAAAACATTCAGTACTTC. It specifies CASSPGLAGPEAKNIQYF.

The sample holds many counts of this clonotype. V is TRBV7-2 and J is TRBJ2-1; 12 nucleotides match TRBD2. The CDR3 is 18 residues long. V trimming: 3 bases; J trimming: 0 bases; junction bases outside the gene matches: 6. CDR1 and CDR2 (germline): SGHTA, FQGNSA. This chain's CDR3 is CASSFPTSGRLSYNEQFF. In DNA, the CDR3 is TGTGCCAGCAGCTTCCCGACTAGCGGGAGACTCTCCTACAATGAGCAGTTCTTC.

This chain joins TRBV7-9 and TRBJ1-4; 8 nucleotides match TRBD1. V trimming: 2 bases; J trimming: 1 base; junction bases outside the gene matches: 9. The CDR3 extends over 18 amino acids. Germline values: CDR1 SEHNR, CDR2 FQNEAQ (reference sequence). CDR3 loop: CASSLLVGTGGTNEKLFF. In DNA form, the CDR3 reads TGTGCCAGCAGCTTATTGGTCGGGACAGGAGGAACTAATGAAAAACTGTTTTTT.

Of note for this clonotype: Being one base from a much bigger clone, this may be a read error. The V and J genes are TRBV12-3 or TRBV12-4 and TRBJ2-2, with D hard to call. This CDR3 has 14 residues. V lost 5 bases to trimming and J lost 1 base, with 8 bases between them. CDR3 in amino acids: CASSVRGNTGELFF. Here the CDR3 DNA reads TGTGCCAGCAGTGTAAGAGGGAACACCGGGGAGCTGTTTTTT.

DNA for the CDR3: TGCGCCAGCAGCCAAGAAATAAGGGGGTCTAGCTCGTCCTACGAGCAGTACTTC. This translates into CASSQEIRGSSSSYEQYF. The chain couples TRBV4-3 to TRBJ2-7; TRBD1 is a possible D gene (6 bases). This CDR3 comprises 18 residues. Trimming left V 0 bases short and J 1 base short, with 19 bases between. The germline V gene has CDR1 LGHNA and CDR2 YSLEER.

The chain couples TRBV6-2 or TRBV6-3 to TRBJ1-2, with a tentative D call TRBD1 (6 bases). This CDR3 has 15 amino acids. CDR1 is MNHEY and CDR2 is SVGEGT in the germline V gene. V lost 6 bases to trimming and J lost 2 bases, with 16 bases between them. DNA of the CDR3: TGTGCCAGCAGACCAACAGGGATGGCGAACTATGGCTACACCTTC. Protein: CASRPTGMANYGYTF.

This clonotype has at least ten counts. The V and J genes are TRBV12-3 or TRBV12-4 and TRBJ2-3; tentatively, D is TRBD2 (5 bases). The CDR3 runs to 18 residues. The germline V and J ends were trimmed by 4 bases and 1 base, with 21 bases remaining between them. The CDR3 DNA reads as TGTGCCAGCAGTTCCGACTACCTTAATTCACGGGGCACAGATACGCAGTATTTT. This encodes CASSSDYLNSRGTDTQYF.

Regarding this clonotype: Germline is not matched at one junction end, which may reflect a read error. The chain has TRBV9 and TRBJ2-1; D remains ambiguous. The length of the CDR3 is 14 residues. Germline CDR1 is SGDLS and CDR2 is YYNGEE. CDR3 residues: CASSGGSHYDEQFF. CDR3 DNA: TGTGCCAGCTCAGGCGGCTCCCACTACGATGAGCAGTTCTTC.

The CDR3 DNA is TGTGCCAGCAGTGAAGGAGGTTTCAGTAATTCACCCCTCCACTTT. Amino acid sequence: CASSEGGFSNSPLHF. The chain carries TRBV6-1 and TRBJ1-6; D uncertain. The CDR3 runs 15 residues. The V end lost 1 base, the J end lost 6 bases, and 10 bases lay between the germline ends. Germline V gene data show CDR1 as MNHNS and CDR2 as SASEGT.

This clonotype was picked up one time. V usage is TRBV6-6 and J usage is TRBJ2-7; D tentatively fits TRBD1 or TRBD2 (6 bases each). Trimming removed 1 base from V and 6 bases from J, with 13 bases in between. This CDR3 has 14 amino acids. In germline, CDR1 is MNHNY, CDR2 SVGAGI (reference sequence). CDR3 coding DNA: TGTGCCAGCAGTTACTTGGGGGGCACGGGCGAGCAGTACGTC. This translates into CASSYLGGTGEQYV.

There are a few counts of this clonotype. DNA for the CDR3: TGTGCCAGCAGCTTATCAGGGGAAAAGACCCAGTACTTC. The encoded protein is CASSLSGEKTQYF. The genes are TRBV11-2 and TRBJ2-5; a possible D gene is TRBD1 (6 bases). CDR1 is SGHAT and CDR2 is FQNNGV in the germline V gene. The V end was cut by 2 bases, the J end by 6 bases, with 10 bases between. The CDR3 is 13 residues long.

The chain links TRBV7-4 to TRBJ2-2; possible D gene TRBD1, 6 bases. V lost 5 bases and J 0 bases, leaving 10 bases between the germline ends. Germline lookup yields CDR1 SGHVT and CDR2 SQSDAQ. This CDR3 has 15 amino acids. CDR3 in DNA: TGTGCCAGCAGCACAAGACAGGCGAACACCGGGGAGCTGTTTTTT. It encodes CASSTRQANTGELFF.

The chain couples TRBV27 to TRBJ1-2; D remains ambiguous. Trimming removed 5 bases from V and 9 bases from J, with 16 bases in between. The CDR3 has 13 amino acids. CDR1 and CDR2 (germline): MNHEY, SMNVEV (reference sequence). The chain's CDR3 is CASSPTMESSYTF. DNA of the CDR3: TGTGCCAGCAGTCCAACTATGGAGAGTAGCTACACCTTC.

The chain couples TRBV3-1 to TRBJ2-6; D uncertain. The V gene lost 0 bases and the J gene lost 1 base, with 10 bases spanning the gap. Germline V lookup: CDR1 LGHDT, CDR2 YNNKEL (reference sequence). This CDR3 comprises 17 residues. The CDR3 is CASSQDRFASGANVLTF. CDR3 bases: TGTGCCAGCAGCCAAGACAGGTTCGCTTCTGGGGCCAACGTCCTGACTTTC.

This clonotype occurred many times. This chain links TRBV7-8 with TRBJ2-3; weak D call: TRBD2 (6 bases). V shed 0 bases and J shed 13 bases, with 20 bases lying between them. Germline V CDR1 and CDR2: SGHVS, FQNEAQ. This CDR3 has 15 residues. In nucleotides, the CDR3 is TGTGCCAGCAGCTTAGCGTCGGGGGTCCCTGGTTATAAGTATTTT. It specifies CASSLASGVPGYKYF. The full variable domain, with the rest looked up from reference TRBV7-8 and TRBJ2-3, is GAGVSQSPRYKVAKRGQDVALRCDPISGHVSLFWYQQALGQGPEFLTYFQNEAQLDKSGLPSDRFFAERPEGSVSTLKIQRTQQEDSAVYLCASSLASGVPGYKYFGPGTRLTVL.